The 18 T cell receptor beta chains below come from one sample, sequenced in a study of T cells after somatic rescue of genetic block. Assay: immunoSEQ multiplex PCR; the TCRdb copy retains only in-frame clones and omits some. The data hold tens of thousands of clones, with approximately 90% observed a single time. Sequenced: peripheral blood mononuclear cells (PBMCs). The receptors shown here come from a man in his thirties or forties.

The V gene is TRBV6-6, the J gene TRBJ2-7; tentative D call: TRBD2 (5 bases). The germline V gene encodes CDR1 MNHNY and CDR2 SVGAGI (reference sequence). V lost 2 bases and J lost 5, with 7 bases in between. This CDR3 is 12 amino acids long. The DNA for the CDR3 is TGTGCCAGCAGTTACGCCGGGAACGAGCAGTACTTC. Protein: CASSYAGNEQYF.

This chain connects TRBV19 to TRBJ2-3, with TRBD2 identical over 8 bases. The J segment lost 6 bases and the V segment lost 2 bases, leaving 7 bases of the junction unmatched. The germline gives CDR1 LNHDA, CDR2 SQIVND (reference sequence). The CDR3 contains 15 residues. The CDR3 is CASSIWASGFDTQYF. The CDR3 nucleotides read TGTGCCAGTAGTATATGGGCTAGCGGGTTCGATACGCAGTATTTT.

J is TRBJ1-1 and V is TRBV2, with 8 bases fitting TRBD1. Germline values: CDR1 SNHLY, CDR2 FYNNEI. Trimming at V came to 5 bases and at J to 6 bases, leaving 11 bases not matched to a gene. CDR3 length: 15 amino acids. CDR3 in amino acids: CASSSEVTGGPEAFF. Written as DNA, the CDR3 is TGTGCCAGCAGTTCTGAGGTAACAGGGGGGCCTGAAGCTTTCTTT.

The chain carries TRBV7-8 and TRBJ2-3; D perhaps matches TRBD1 (5 bases). Trimming cost V 5 bases and J 0 bases, with 9 bases left between them. Germline V gives CDR1 SGHVS, CDR2 FQNEAQ. The CDR3 spans 14 residues. In nucleotides, the CDR3 is TGTGCCAGCAGCCCCTACAGGAGCACAGATACGCAGTATTTT. Its translation: CASSPYRSTDTQYF. Together with reference TRBV7-8 and TRBJ2-3, the CDR3 gives the full variable domain: GAGVSQSPRYKVAKRGQDVALRCDPISGHVSLFWYQQALGQGPEFLTYFQNEAQLDKSGLPSDRFFAERPEGSVSTLKIQRTQQEDSAVYLCASSPYRSTDTQYFGPGTRLTVL.

The genes are TRBV28 and TRBJ2-7, with 12 positions matching TRBD1. This CDR3 comprises 15 residues. Trimming took 5 bases from V and 6 from J; bases not matched to a gene: 8. CDR1 MDHEN and CDR2 SYDVKM come from the germline V gene. As DNA, the CDR3 is TGTGCCAGCAGTGGGCGTAGGGACAGGGGGCGCGAGCAGTACTTC. This sequence encodes CASSGRRDRGREQYF.

The gene calls are TRBV7-8 and TRBJ2-1; 9 bases map to TRBD2. The CDR3 is 17 residues long. V lost 1 base to trimming and J lost 4 bases; unmatched junction nucleotides: 8. The germline gives CDR1 SGHVS, CDR2 FQNEAQ. The DNA of the CDR3 is TGTGCCAGCAGCTTAGTTATTAGCGGGAGTTCTTACAATGAGCAGTTCTTC. It is translated as CASSLVISGSSYNEQFF.

The J gene is TRBJ2-1, the V gene TRBV7-9; TRBD2 matches at 7 bases. Germline values: CDR1 SEHNR, CDR2 FQNEAQ (reference sequence). The CDR3 loop spans 14 amino acids. With V trimmed by 5 bases and J by 8 bases, 9 bases remained unmatched. CDR3 region: CASSRRGSGHEQFF. CDR3 DNA: TGTGCCAGCAGCCGTCGCGGGAGCGGCCATGAGCAGTTCTTC.

The chain combines TRBV11-2 with TRBJ1-1, with D perhaps matching TRBD1 (5 bases). Trimming stripped 2 bases from V and 4 bases from J, with 8 bases between. The CDR3 is made up of 13 amino acids. Germline V gene sequence: CDR1 SGHAT, CDR2 FQNNGV. CDR3 sequence (DNA): TGTGCCAGCAGCTTAACAGGTGGCACTGAAGCTTTCTTT. Translated, it gives CASSLTGGTEAFF.

The chain has TRBV29-1 and TRBJ2-1; D not certain. The CDR3 runs 13 residues. CDR1 is SQVTM, CDR2 ANQGSEA, per germline. V was cut by 5 bases and J by 1 base, with 9 bases left in between. The chain's CDR3 is CSVRTRSYNEQFF. DNA for the CDR3: TGCAGCGTTCGAACGAGGTCCTACAATGAGCAGTTCTTC.

The chain recombines TRBV5-1 with TRBJ2-1, with 14 bases aligning to TRBD2. Germline trimming cut 4 bases from V and 10 bases from J; bases unmatched to any gene: 4. Per the germline V gene, CDR1 is SGHRS and CDR2 is YFSETQ. This CDR3 has 14 residues. CDR3 sequence: CASSGGLAGVEQFF. The CDR3 DNA sequence: TGCGCCAGCAGCGGGGGACTAGCGGGAGTGGAGCAGTTCTTC.

CDR3 coding DNA: TGTGCCAGCAGCTTAGTTGGGCCTACCTACTCTGGGGCCAACGTCCTGACTTTC. It codes for CASSLVGPTYSGANVLTF. The gene calls are TRBV7-2 and TRBJ2-6; D is ambiguous. V shed 1 base and J shed 0 bases, with 13 bases lying between them. The CDR3 contains 18 residues. The germline V gene encodes CDR1 SGHTA and CDR2 FQGNSA.

The chain has TRBV27 and TRBJ2-5; 9 positions agree with TRBD1. The CDR3 has 13 residues. The germline V gene has CDR1 MNHEY and CDR2 SMNVEV (reference sequence). J lost 3 bases, V lost 4 bases, and 0 bases had no gene match. The CDR3 DNA reads TGTGCCAGCAGTTGGGACAGGGAAGAGACCCAGTACTTC. It encodes CASSWDREETQYF.

The chain recombines TRBV9 with TRBJ2-2, with TRBD2 matching 8 bases. The V and J ends lost 0 bases and 1 base, in that order; junction bases with no gene match: 2. The V gene's germline CDR1 is SGDLS and CDR2 YYNGEE. This CDR3 has 16 residues. The CDR3 is CASSVGSGVNTGELFF. For the CDR3, the DNA is TGTGCCAGCAGCGTAGGTAGCGGGGTGAACACCGGGGAGCTGTTTTTT.

The chain combines TRBV4-1 with TRBJ2-7; D gene uncertain. Trimming cost V 4 bases and J 0 bases, with 7 bases left between them. Per germline, CDR1 MGHRA and CDR2 YSYEKL. The CDR3 is made up of 13 amino acids. CDR3 nucleotide sequence: TGCGCCAGCAGCCCCCTGGCCTCCTACGAGCAGTACTTC. Translated, it gives CASSPLASYEQYF.

The chain couples TRBV9 to TRBJ2-5, with 10 positions matching TRBD2. V lost 4 bases, J lost 2 bases, and 8 bases stayed unmatched. CDR1 SGDLS and CDR2 YYNGEE come from the germline V gene. This CDR3 spans 16 amino acids. CDR3 bases: TGTGCCAGCAGCCCCCAAGCGGGGGGGTTACAAGAGACCCAGTACTTC. Protein: CASSPQAGGLQETQYF.

The gene calls are TRBV4-2 and TRBJ1-5, with unresolved D. Germline CDR1 LGHNA, CDR2 YNFKEQ. This CDR3 has 14 residues. V was pared by 1 base and J by 5 bases, with 9 bases between. CDR3 loop: CASSQVRGDQPQHF. The CDR3 nucleotides are TGTGCCAGCAGCCAAGTTAGAGGAGATCAGCCCCAGCATTTT.

The chain couples TRBV11-2 to TRBJ1-1, with 8 nucleotides matching TRBD1. The CDR3 is 15 residues long. The germline V gene encodes CDR1 SGHAT and CDR2 FQNNGV. V trimming: 5 bases; J trimming: 3 bases; junction bases outside the gene matches: 8. The CDR3 nucleotides read TGTGCCAGCAGCCCCCGGGACAGGAGGTACACTGAAGCTTTCTTT. Amino acids: CASSPRDRRYTEAFF.

The chain uses TRBV4-2 and TRBJ2-5; 7 nucleotides align to TRBD2. Germline assignment: CDR1 LGHNA and CDR2 YNFKEQ. The CDR3 runs to 15 residues. The V segment lost 3 bases and the J segment 4 bases; nucleotides outside the gene matches: 8. The CDR3 DNA sequence: TGTGCCAGCAGCCATGAGAGCGGGGTGGCAGAGACCCAGTACTTC. This gives the protein CASSHESGVAETQYF.